The next 25 T cell receptor beta chains were all read from a single sample in a study of CD8+CD57+ T cells in acquired aplastic anemia. The TCR beta profiling, which covered VDJ combination and CDR3 sequence, was carried out using genomic DNA as the template. TCRdb used MiXCR to reprocess the reads, holding one entry per CDR3 protein. The profile shows around 170,000 distinct CDR3 sequences, about 64% of them singletons. The specimen sequenced was sorted CD4+, CD8+, or CD8+CD57+ T cells (not recorded which) from PBMCs. These receptors all come from a human donor in good health.

This clonotype has a count of ten or more. The chain carries TRBV29-1 and TRBJ1-2; 8 nucleotides line up with TRBD1. This CDR3 comprises 15 residues. Trimming took 1 base from V and 0 from J; bases not matched to a gene: 4. Germline V gene lookup returns CDR1 SQVTM and CDR2 ANQGSEA. For the CDR3, the DNA is TGCAGCGTTGAAGTAGGGACAGGAGCTAACTATGGCTACACCTTC. Translation gives CSVEVGTGANYGYTF.

The chain employs TRBV12-3 or TRBV12-4 and TRBJ2-5; 7 nucleotides line up with TRBD1. The CDR3 runs to 13 residues. The ends lost 6 bases at V and 1 base at J; junction bases unmatched: 2. DNA of the CDR3: TGTGCCAGCAGCGGACAGGCCCAAGAGACCCAGTACTTC. This translates into CASSGQAQETQYF.

Of note for this clonotype: At one end, the junction sequence differs from germline, possibly due to a read error. This chain links TRBV12-3 or TRBV12-4 with TRBJ2-7; 11 bases are a match to TRBD2. The CDR3 loop spans 16 amino acids. CDR3 sequence reads: CASSSTSGGNLYEQCF. The CDR3 DNA follows: TGTGCCAGCAGTTCCACTAGCGGGGGAAATCTCTACGAGCAGTGCTTC.

The gene calls are TRBV12-3 or TRBV12-4 and TRBJ2-5; no reliable D call. The CDR3 is 14 residues long. Trimming stripped 2 bases from V and 5 bases from J, with 12 bases between. The CDR3 sequence: CASSLSHTRETQYF. CDR3 nucleotide sequence: TGTGCCAGCAGTTTATCTCACACACGGGAGACCCAGTACTTC.

This chain connects TRBV25-1 to TRBJ1-2; D may be TRBD1 (6 bases). This CDR3 spans 13 amino acids. With 6 bases removed from V and 8 bases from J, the gap between germline ends came to 16 bases. CDR1 is MGHDK and CDR2 is SYGVNS in the germline V gene. The CDR3 DNA follows: TGTGCCAGCAGACGGGACACTTATATGGGCTACACCTTC. It yields the protein CASRRDTYMGYTF.

The rearrangement links TRBV15 to TRBJ2-7, with 8 bases aligning to TRBD2. V dropped 3 bases and J dropped 1; count of bases not matched to a gene: 2. From germline, CDR1 is LNHNV and CDR2 YYDKDF (reference sequence). This CDR3 is built from 14 residues. The CDR3 here is CATSRGTSSYEQYF. The CDR3, as DNA: TGTGCCACCAGCAGGGGGACTAGTTCCTACGAGCAGTACTTC.

This clonotype was seen a handful of times. The CDR3 DNA follows: TGCAGTGCTAGAGATCAGCTTAAGCAGTTCTTC. Amino acid sequence: CSARDQLKQFF. The chain couples TRBV20-1 to TRBJ2-1; the D is unclear. The CDR3 consists of 11 residues. V lost 0 bases to trimming and J lost 11 bases, with 8 bases between them. Germline CDR1 is DFQATT and CDR2 is SNEGSKA (reference sequence).

The chain couples TRBV5-1 to TRBJ2-1; possibly TRBD1 for D (5 bases). CDR1 SGHRS and CDR2 YFSETQ come from the germline V gene. The V gene lost 2 bases and the J gene lost 3 bases, with 6 bases spanning the gap. This CDR3 is built from 13 residues. For the CDR3, the DNA is TGCGCCAGCAGCTTACAGGACTACAATGAGCAGTTCTTC. It specifies CASSLQDYNEQFF.

The V and J genes are TRBV10-3 and TRBJ2-6, with TRBD1 matching 9 bases. Germline CDR1 and CDR2: ENHRY and SYGVKD. The CDR3 contains 18 residues. With V trimmed by 3 bases and J by 2 bases, 8 bases remained unmatched. CDR3 sequence reads: CAISDLTGGEPGANVLTF. In nucleotides, the CDR3 is TGTGCCATCAGTGACTTGACAGGGGGAGAGCCTGGGGCCAACGTCCTGACTTTC.

The rearrangement links TRBV5-8 to TRBJ2-1, with 8 bases identical to TRBD1. The J segment lost 4 bases and the V segment lost 4 bases, leaving 10 bases of the junction unmatched. CDR1 SGHTS and CDR2 YDEGEE come from the germline V gene. The length of the CDR3 is 16 residues. The CDR3 reads CASSPGQGVRYNEQFF. CDR3 coding DNA: TGTGCCAGCAGCCCAGGACAGGGAGTTAGGTACAATGAGCAGTTCTTC.

This clonotype was observed a handful of times. The CDR3 end shows no conserved phenylalanine or tryptophan, and so a read error is likely. The limits of the CDR3 on the DNA are not certain, so only TCRdb's listed CDR3 is given. The rearrangement joins TRBV12-3 or TRBV12-4 to TRBJ2-1; the D call in the table, TRBD2, was not verified against the DNA. The CDR3 is 8 residues long, ends included. CDR3 sequence reads: CASSLVWA.

In its sample, this clonotype was seen a few times. The rearrangement uses TRBV2 and TRBJ2-7; D remains unclear. The V gene's germline CDR1 is SNHLY and CDR2 FYNNEI. This CDR3 has 13 residues. With 7 bases removed from V and 2 bases from J, the gap between germline ends came to 12 bases. CDR3 in amino acids: CASTDGRAYEQYF. The CDR3 region has the DNA TGTGCCAGCACTGATGGACGCGCCTACGAGCAGTACTTC.

This clonotype has at least ten counts. The CDR3 coding sequence is TGCAGCGTTGTGGCCTCCTACGAGCAGTACTTC. Its protein product is CSVVASYEQYF. This chain links TRBV29-1 with TRBJ2-7, with D unresolved. This CDR3 region has 11 residues. V lost 4 bases to trimming and J lost 0 bases, with 4 bases between them. The germline gives CDR1 SQVTM, CDR2 ANQGSEA.

The rearrangement uses TRBV2 and TRBJ2-1, with TRBD2 matching 8 bases. J lost 14 bases, V lost 1 base, and 7 bases had no gene match. The CDR3 extends over 13 amino acids. CDR1 is SNHLY and CDR2 is FYNNEI in the germline V gene. The CDR3 bases are TGTGCCAGCAGTGAAGAGCAAGCGGGAGTGGAGTTCTTC. Translation gives CASSEEQAGVEFF.

Many counts were recorded for this clonotype. The rearrangement uses TRBV6-5 and TRBJ2-1; D perhaps matches TRBD1 (5 bases). V lost 1 base and J lost 4, with 8 bases in between. The length of the CDR3 is 14 residues. Germline-derived CDR1 and CDR2 are MNHEY and SVGAGI. CDR3 in amino acids: CASSYWGPYNEQFF. The CDR3 nucleotides read TGTGCCAGCAGTTACTGGGGCCCTTACAATGAGCAGTTCTTC.

A remark on this clonotype: Relative to the germline gene, one junction end is altered; a read error may explain this. The V gene is TRBV7-2, the J gene TRBJ2-5; 10 bases match TRBD2. The CDR3 covers 16 residues. The germline V gene encodes CDR1 SGHTA and CDR2 FQGNSA. The CDR3 DNA is TGTGCCAGCAACTTAGTGGGGACTAGCGCTTCAGAGACCCAGTACTTC. This encodes CASNLVGTSASETQYF.

This clonotype was seen many times. The chain recombines TRBV11-2 with TRBJ2-1, with 10 bases identical to TRBD1. V trimming: 1 base; J trimming: 5 bases; junction bases outside the gene matches: 5. Germline loops: CDR1 SGHAT, CDR2 FQNNGV. CDR3 length equals 16 residues. The DNA for the CDR3 is TGTGCCAGCAGCTTAGCCGGGACAGGGGCAAACAATGAGCAGTTCTTC. Residues: CASSLAGTGANNEQFF.

This clonotype was picked up a small number of times. V and J are TRBV9 and TRBJ2-1, with a tentative D call TRBD2 (6 bases). Trimming stripped 1 base from V and 7 bases from J, with 12 bases between. The CDR3 contains 14 residues. Germline lookup yields CDR1 SGDLS and CDR2 YYNGEE. CDR3 residues: CASSVNPRGNEQFF. In nucleotides, the CDR3 is TGTGCCAGCAGCGTAAACCCCCGGGGGAATGAGCAGTTCTTC.

V usage is TRBV28 and J usage is TRBJ1-5; possible D gene TRBD1, 6 bases. Trimming pared 7 bases from V and 3 bases from J, leaving 13 bases between. This CDR3 region has 14 residues. Germline V CDR1 and CDR2: MDHEN, SYDVKM. The CDR3, as DNA: TGTGCCAGCATCGGACAGTCCTACAATCAGCCCCAGCATTTT. Its translation: CASIGQSYNQPQHF.

This chain joins TRBV29-1 and TRBJ2-3; 9 bases are a match to TRBD1. The J segment lost 4 bases and the V segment lost 5 bases, leaving 4 bases of the junction unmatched. Germline V CDR1 and CDR2: SQVTM, ANQGSEA. The CDR3 runs to 13 residues. CDR3 nucleotide sequence: TGCAGCGTTCAAACAGGGGGCGCAGATACGCAGTATTTT. Translated, it gives CSVQTGGADTQYF.

This clonotype was recorded once. The V gene is TRBV7-9, the J gene TRBJ2-2; perhaps TRBD1 as D (6 bases). The CDR3 length is 13 residues. Trimming stripped 8 bases from V and 6 bases from J, with 13 bases between. The germline V gene has CDR1 SEHNR and CDR2 FQNEAQ (reference sequence). The CDR3 nucleotides are TGTGCCAGCGCGTCGGCAGGGGCCGGGGAGCTGTTTTTT. Its protein product is CASASAGAGELFF.

Of note for this clonotype: A much larger clone sits a single nucleotide away, making a read error possible. This chain joins TRBV12-3 or TRBV12-4 and TRBJ2-3, with D perhaps matching TRBD2 (6 bases). CDR3 length: 17 residues. The V and J ends lost 2 bases and 4 bases respectively, with 19 bases between them. The CDR3 loop is CASSLNSALPSADTQYF. As DNA, the CDR3 is TGTGCCAGCAGTTTAAATTCGGCCCTACCTAGCGCAGATACGCAGTATTTT.

V gene TRBV7-8 combines with J gene TRBJ1-1; no definite D call. CDR1 SGHVS and CDR2 FQNEAQ come from the germline V gene. The germline V and J ends were trimmed by 5 bases and 3 bases, with 4 bases remaining between them. The CDR3 has 11 amino acids. The CDR3 here is CASSQYTEAFF. DNA of the CDR3: TGTGCCAGCAGCCAATACACTGAAGCTTTCTTT.

The V call is TRBV25-1, the J call TRBJ2-3, with D perhaps TRBD2 (5 bases). The germline gives CDR1 MGHDK, CDR2 SYGVNS. The V end was cut by 5 bases, the J end by 7 bases, with 13 bases between. The CDR3 is made up of 13 amino acids. This CDR3 reads CASSFLSGNTQYF. The DNA of the CDR3 is TGTGCCAGCAGTTTTCTCTCCGGGAATACGCAGTATTTT. The variable domain in full, with the rest retrieved from reference TRBV25-1 and TRBJ2-3, is EADIYQTPRYLVIGTGKKITLECSQTMGHDKMYWYQQDPGMELHLIHYSYGVNSTEKGDLSSESTVSRIRTEHFPLTLESARPSHTSQYLCASSFLSGNTQYFGPGTRLTVL.

The gene calls are TRBV2 and TRBJ2-7; D not certain. Germline V lookup: CDR1 SNHLY, CDR2 FYNNEI. The CDR3 runs to 13 residues. Trimming took 4 bases from V and 9 from J, leaving 16 bases between them. The CDR3 DNA reads TGTGCCAGCAGTGGCGCGGTACGAGACCTGCAGTACTTC. Translating it yields CASSGAVRDLQYF.